Listed below are T cell receptor beta chains from one sample, sequenced in a study of low-dose radiotherapy and immunotherapy resistance in tumors. Each CDR3 protein gets one entry after TCRdb re-called the reads with MiXCR. The profile shows fewer than 90,000 distinct CDR3 sequences, 18% of them singletons. The sequenced sample was PBMCs, obtained before treatment. The receptor source for this set is a male donor with prostate cancer. The conserved cysteine and the conserved F or W are not part of the CDR3 here. Each record gives: V gene, J gene, CDR3 protein.

V gene: TRBV10-3
J gene: TRBJ2-3
CDR3 protein: AIMEEITDTQY

V gene: TRBV5-4
J gene: TRBJ2-7
CDR3 protein: ASSFYICSAISWTSGNSYEQY

V gene: TRBV12-3/TRBV12-4
J gene: TRBJ1-2
CDR3 protein: ASSAVGRDSNGYT

V gene: TRBV20-1
J gene: TRBJ2-2
CDR3 protein: SASPENFVAGELF

V gene: TRBV7-2
J gene: TRBJ2-3
CDR3 protein: ASSLGLKRDVTQY

V gene: TRBV5-1
J gene: TRBJ2-2
CDR3 protein: ASSKGQRNTGELF

V gene: TRBV5-1
J gene: TRBJ2-3
CDR3 protein: ASSSPGGIRTDTQY

V gene: TRBV9
J gene: TRBJ2-3
CDR3 protein: ASSVGGQVFTDTQY

V gene: TRBV5-1
J gene: TRBJ2-1
CDR3 protein: ASSFGTSGARSYNEQF

V gene: TRBV4-3
J gene: TRBJ2-2
CDR3 protein: ASSRPLGTGLTGELF

V gene: TRBV30
J gene: TRBJ2-3
CDR3 protein: AWSPVAPTGGDADTQY

V gene: TRBV6-8
J gene: TRBJ2-1
CDR3 protein: ASSYLPGLAGGNEQF

V gene: TRBV6-1
J gene: TRBJ2-3
CDR3 protein: ASRSGQGIGTDTQY

V gene: TRBV18
J gene: TRBJ2-3
CDR3 protein: ASSRDYDSTDTQY

V gene: TRBV28
J gene: TRBJ2-7
CDR3 protein: ASSFSRGLSYEQY

V gene: TRBV2
J gene: TRBJ2-2
CDR3 protein: ASSSSGGAVTGELF

V gene: TRBV6-5
J gene: TRBJ2-7
CDR3 protein: ASSYSAGRVNEQY

V gene: TRBV9
J gene: TRBJ2-1
CDR3 protein: ASNEGQGMTYNEQF

V gene: TRBV18
J gene: TRBJ2-2
CDR3 protein: ASSAGTRSTGELF

V gene: TRBV5-1
J gene: TRBJ2-3
CDR3 protein: ASSSRTSGTSTDTQY

V gene: TRBV7-9
J gene: TRBJ2-7
CDR3 protein: ASNGYYEQY

V gene: TRBV7-8
J gene: TRBJ2-2
CDR3 protein: ASSMFPEGDTGELF

V gene: TRBV5-3
J gene: TRBJ2-7
CDR3 protein: ASSLTDSYEQY

V gene: TRBV30
J gene: TRBJ2-1
CDR3 protein: AWKVDSYNEQF

V gene: TRBV27
J gene: TRBJ1-5
CDR3 protein: ASSRGTGGHQPQH

V gene: TRBV13
J gene: TRBJ2-1
CDR3 protein: ASSGGASGNNEQF

V gene: TRBV6-5
J gene: TRBJ2-1
CDR3 protein: ASSYSSSGAYNEQF

V gene: TRBV7-6
J gene: TRBJ1-5
CDR3 protein: ASSSGQGVFQPQH

V gene: TRBV5-4
J gene: TRBJ1-2
CDR3 protein: ASSAGQGNGYT

V gene: TRBV18
J gene: TRBJ1-2
CDR3 protein: ASSEGADGYT

V gene: TRBV5-1
J gene: TRBJ2-3
CDR3 protein: ASSLEGASTDTQY

V gene: TRBV12-3/TRBV12-4
J gene: TRBJ2-1
CDR3 protein: ASSSSGRAHEQF

V gene: TRBV4-2
J gene: TRBJ2-3
CDR3 protein: ASSQTGTSGGSGY

V gene: TRBV6-6
J gene: TRBJ1-2
CDR3 protein: ASIGGGLVGGYT

V gene: TRBV6-1
J gene: TRBJ2-1
CDR3 protein: ASSASGGRVDEQF

V gene: TRBV4-3
J gene: TRBJ2-1
CDR3 protein: ASSQELGGGANEQF

V gene: TRBV2
J gene: TRBJ2-2
CDR3 protein: ASSPRDRGTGELF

V gene: TRBV20-1
J gene: TRBJ2-2
CDR3 protein: SATDGQKNTGELF

V gene: TRBV3-1
J gene: TRBJ2-5
CDR3 protein: ASSAPAQETQY

V gene: TRBV20-1
J gene: TRBJ1-5
CDR3 protein: SARRRRSLQPQH

V gene: TRBV6-1
J gene: TRBJ2-7
CDR3 protein: ASSSGSSTGLSYEQY

V gene: TRBV20-1
J gene: TRBJ2-2
CDR3 protein: SASIGAGELF

V gene: TRBV18
J gene: TRBJ2-7
CDR3 protein: ASSPGTGEQY

V gene: TRBV6-6
J gene: TRBJ2-2
CDR3 protein: ASSYGGTSTGELF

V gene: TRBV29-1
J gene: TRBJ2-1
CDR3 protein: SVYSDQRKDQQF

V gene: TRBV9
J gene: TRBJ1-5
CDR3 protein: ASRPTGSRQPQH

V gene: TRBV4-3
J gene: TRBJ1-2
CDR3 protein: ASSQDRTGGGYGYT

V gene: TRBV5-1
J gene: TRBJ2-1
CDR3 protein: ASTNQTSMYLCASSLWTGEPF

V gene: TRBV2
J gene: TRBJ2-4
CDR3 protein: ASRRSGLQNIQY

V gene: TRBV5-1
J gene: TRBJ2-2
CDR3 protein: ASSFDGGGTGELF

V gene: TRBV7-9
J gene: TRBJ1-1
CDR3 protein: ASTLGGLNTPEAF

V gene: TRBV30
J gene: TRBJ2-3
CDR3 protein: AWSVLRYSGRAPDTQY

V gene: TRBV5-1
J gene: TRBJ2-1
CDR3 protein: ASSPSTSGGGKEQF

V gene: TRBV28
J gene: TRBJ2-1
CDR3 protein: ASTGTERNNEQF

V gene: TRBV27
J gene: TRBJ2-3
CDR3 protein: ASSLSGARNTQY